What follows is one T cell receptor beta chain and its context. Its antigen remains unidentified. The data were taken from a study of immune evolution from preneoplasia to lung adenocarcinoma. Study results and caveats: Top clone frequencies peaked in normal lung, apparently declining through invasive adenocarcinoma.

Histologic diagnosis was independently verified by two lung pathologists. The repertoire was sequenced with immunoSEQ multiplex PCR; TCRdb's copy has only in-frame clones and lacks some. The data show tens of thousands of clones, 70% to 85% seen once. V shed 5 bases, J shed 6 bases, and the junction held 12 bases outside the gene matches. Germline CDR1 MDHEN, CDR2 SYDVKM. The length of the CDR3 is 15 residues. This receptor was obtained from a person aged 55 to 69 with lung adenocarcinoma. Sequencing was done on a sample of FFPE invasive lung adenocarcinoma tissue. The chain is built from TRBV28 and TRBJ2-7; TRBD1 aligns across 8 bases. The CDR3 loop is CASSQRTGRRAEQYF. For the CDR3, the DNA is TGTGCCAGCAGTCAAAGGACAGGGAGGAGGGCCGAGCAGTACTTC.